This entry concerns a single T cell receptor (beta chain). As yet, its antigen is unknown. This specimen belongs to a study of T cell responses to AZD1222 COVID-19 vaccine. About the study: It was second doses at about 4 or about 12 weeks that were pooled. Study results and caveats: The study sampled repertoires only after the peak T cell response. Rises in breadth and depth of Spike-specific TCRs came after two AZD1222 doses. Clonal diversity was possibly underestimated, and white British individuals and females predominated among donors.

Libraries were prepared by immunoSEQ multiplex PCR; TCRdb keeps only in-frame clonotypes and omits some of them. The sample lists roughly 66,000 clones; roughly four fifths were seen once. The starting material was peripheral blood, obtained on day 0 of AZD1222 vaccination. The TCR sequence derives from an adult in good health.

The CDR3 DNA reads TGTGCCAGCAGCGGGACAGGGGAGTTAGCAGCTTTCTTT. Amino acid sequence: CASSGTGELAAFF. This chain connects TRBV5-6 to TRBJ1-1; 10 nucleotides align to TRBD1. V shed 4 bases and J 10 bases; nucleotides not matched to a gene: 7. Germline CDR1 reads SGHDT; CDR2 reads YYEEEE. The CDR3 runs 13 residues.